One and the same sample provided the 27 T cell receptor beta chains below, sequenced in a study of blood T cell repertoires in COVID-19. Using immunoSEQ multiplex PCR, the repertoire was profiled, and TCRdb retains in-frame clones only, with some absent. Of approximately 75,000 clones listed, 80% to 90% were seen once; the top ten hold under 25%. Sample: peripheral blood. The receptors derive from a woman between 45 and 65 years old with acute or convalescent COVID-19.

This chain connects TRBV19 to TRBJ1-4; 9 bases are shared with TRBD1. V lost 6 bases and J lost 6; bases outside the gene matches: 8. The germline V gene has CDR1 LNHDA and CDR2 SQIVND (reference sequence). The CDR3 loop spans 15 amino acids. The CDR3 coding sequence is TGTGCCAGTAGCACGAAGGACAGGGGAGATGAAAAACTGTTTTTT. It specifies CASSTKDRGDEKLFF.

V is TRBV28 and J is TRBJ1-4; 10 bases are a match to TRBD1. The CDR3 has 17 amino acids. Germline V CDR1 and CDR2: MDHEN, SYDVKM. After removal of 5 bases from V and 8 bases from J, the junction contained 14 bases not matched to a gene. In DNA form, the CDR3 reads TGTGCCAGCAGTCCTGGACAGGGGGGAGGTTTCGAGGAAAAACTGTTTTTT. Translated, it gives CASSPGQGGGFEEKLFF. The entire variable domain, with the rest obtained from reference TRBV28 and TRBJ1-4, is as follows: DVKVTQSSRYLVKRTGEKVFLECVQDMDHENMFWYRQDPGLGLRLIYFSYDVKMKEKGDIPEGYSVSREKKERFSLILESASTNQTSMYLCASSPGQGGGFEEKLFFGSGTQLSVL.

The table lists this clone with a count of one. The rearrangement links TRBV4-3 to TRBJ1-1; 10 bases fit TRBD1. This CDR3 spans 14 amino acids. V lost 4 bases, J lost 4 bases, and 3 bases stayed unmatched. The germline V gene encodes CDR1 LGHNA and CDR2 YSLEER. CDR3 residues: CASSRGTGVTEAFF. CDR3 DNA: TGCGCCAGCAGCCGTGGGACAGGGGTCACTGAAGCTTTCTTT.

V usage is TRBV2 and J usage is TRBJ2-1; TRBD2 aligns across 8 bases. CDR3 length equals 10 residues. Germline V gene sequence: CDR1 SNHLY, CDR2 FYNNEI. V lost 7 bases and J lost 15; bases outside the gene matches: 5. The CDR3 protein is CASIGRGPFF. CDR3 DNA: TGTGCCAGCATCGGGAGGGGCCCGTTCTTC.

This clone was counted a few times. The rearrangement joins TRBV4-3 to TRBJ2-4, with 14 bases aligning to TRBD2. Germline values: CDR1 LGHNA, CDR2 YSLEER. Trimming cost V 4 bases and J 0 bases; bases outside gene matches: 8. The CDR3 length is 19 residues. CDR3 coding DNA: TGCGCCAGCAGCCCTAGACTAGCGGGGGGGGCTCTAGCCAAAAACATTCAGTACTTC. It codes for CASSPRLAGGALAKNIQYF.

The CDR3 sequence: CATSSEGGARDTEAFF. The DNA of the CDR3 is TGTGCCACCAGCAGCGAGGGCGGGGCGAGGGACACTGAAGCTTTCTTT. The chain is built from TRBV15 and TRBJ1-1, with TRBD1 as a possible D gene (5 bases). This CDR3 spans 16 amino acids. V lost 3 bases to trimming and J lost 3 bases, with 17 bases between them. Germline V CDR1 and CDR2: LNHNV, YYDKDF (reference sequence). Supplemented by reference TRBV15 and TRBJ1-1, the full variable domain reads DAMVIQNPRYQVTQFGKPVTLSCSQTLNHNVMYWYQQKSSQAPKLLFHYYDKDFNNEADTPDNFQSRRPNTSFCFLDIRSPGLGDTAMYLCATSSEGGARDTEAFFGQGTRLTVV.

The J gene is TRBJ1-4, the V gene TRBV2, with D tentatively TRBD1 (6 bases). The CDR3 totals 15 residues. Trimming shortened V by 6 bases and J by 4 bases, and 15 bases separated the two germline ends. The germline V gene encodes CDR1 SNHLY and CDR2 FYNNEI. The CDR3 sequence is CASRYGDTFNEKLFF. For the CDR3, the DNA is TGTGCCAGCAGGTACGGGGACACCTTTAATGAAAAACTGTTTTTT.

The chain combines TRBV29-1 with TRBJ2-5; 7 bases line up with TRBD2. The trim removed 5 bases at V and 2 bases at J, leaving 5 bases unmatched. The CDR3 extends over 13 amino acids. CDR1 is SQVTM and CDR2 is ANQGSEA in the germline V gene. CDR3 in amino acids: CSVRKRDQETQYF. The CDR3 DNA reads TGCAGCGTTCGGAAGCGGGATCAAGAGACCCAGTACTTC.

The V gene is TRBV6-5, the J gene TRBJ1-4; possible D gene TRBD1, 5 bases. The CDR3 extends over 15 amino acids. Germline V lookup: CDR1 MNHEY, CDR2 SVGAGI. Trimming took 0 bases from V and 6 from J, leaving 11 bases between them. The CDR3 nucleotides read TGTGCCAGCAGTTACTCGAAGGGGTCTTATGAAAAACTGTTTTTT. This encodes CASSYSKGSYEKLFF.

The chain is built from TRBV9 and TRBJ2-1; no definite D call. Germline V lookup: CDR1 SGDLS, CDR2 YYNGEE. The CDR3 spans 15 residues. V was shortened by 3 bases and J by 0 bases, with 10 bases between the two germline ends. Here the CDR3 DNA reads TGTGCCAGCAGCGCCGACACGAGCTCCTACAATGAGCAGTTCTTC. Translating gives CASSADTSSYNEQFF.

The CDR3, as DNA: TGTGCCAGCAGTACAGGGGGTACAGATACGCAGTATTTT. It encodes CASSTGGTDTQYF. This chain joins TRBV6-6 and TRBJ2-3, with 8 positions matching TRBD1. V was pared by 5 bases and J by 3 bases, with 1 base of the junction left unmatched. Germline V lookup: CDR1 MNHNY, CDR2 SVGAGI (reference sequence). This CDR3 has 13 residues.

This clone was detected a few times. The CDR3, as DNA: TGCGCCAGCAGTCCATTTTCTCAAATAGCGGGAACCTACGAGCAGTACTTC. Protein sequence: CASSPFSQIAGTYEQYF. V gene TRBV10-1 combines with J gene TRBJ2-7, with 8 nucleotides matching TRBD2. The CDR3 loop spans 17 amino acids. From germline, CDR1 is WNHNN and CDR2 SYGVQD (reference sequence). Losses at the gene ends were 5 bases for V and 2 bases for J; bases not matched to a gene: 14.

This chain joins TRBV19 and TRBJ1-2, with 8 bases matching TRBD1. CDR3 length: 16 residues. Trimming at V came to 4 bases and at J to 3 bases, leaving 10 bases not matched to a gene. The germline gives CDR1 LNHDA, CDR2 SQIVND (reference sequence). Here the CDR3 reads CASSTGTGFPYYGYTF. The CDR3 bases are TGTGCCAGTAGTACCGGGACAGGATTTCCTTACTATGGCTACACCTTC.

The chain combines TRBV24-1 with TRBJ2-1, with D perhaps TRBD2 (5 bases). The length of the CDR3 is 13 residues. V gave up 2 bases and J gave up 8 bases, with 9 bases separating them. Germline CDR1 reads KGHDR; CDR2 reads SFDVKD. The CDR3: CATSDSRRDEQFF. Here the CDR3 DNA reads TGTGCCACCAGTGATTCCCGGCGGGATGAGCAGTTCTTC.

This clone was observed a single time. This chain uses TRBV6-5 with TRBJ2-1; 7 nucleotides match TRBD1. J gave up 8 bases and V 2 bases, and 3 bases lay outside the gene matches. In germline, CDR1 is MNHEY, CDR2 SVGAGI. This CDR3 region has 13 residues. The CDR3 DNA is TGTGCCAGCAGTTACCAGAGGGGGCATGAGCAGTTCTTC. Its translation is CASSYQRGHEQFF.

This clone is a singleton in its sample. This chain links TRBV10-3 with TRBJ2-2; tentative D call: TRBD1 (5 bases). The V and J ends lost 7 bases and 3 bases respectively, with 18 bases between them. The CDR3 totals 16 residues. Germline V lookup: CDR1 ENHRY, CDR2 SYGVKD. The CDR3 loop is CAITAGQGPDTGELFF. The CDR3 DNA is TGTGCCATCACAGCAGGGCAGGGTCCAGACACCGGGGAGCTGTTTTTT.

The V gene is TRBV2, the J gene TRBJ2-5, with 7 bases identical to TRBD2. CDR3 size: 14 residues. Per the germline V gene, CDR1 is SNHLY and CDR2 is FYNNEI. Losses at the gene ends were 6 bases for V and 2 bases for J; bases not matched to a gene: 6. The chain's CDR3 is CASRTGTKQETQYF. The DNA for the CDR3 is TGTGCCAGCAGAACCGGGACTAAACAAGAGACCCAGTACTTC.

This clone was counted once. The chain has TRBV6-5 and TRBJ2-3, with 10 bases that match TRBD1. The CDR3 loop spans 16 amino acids. Trimming cost V 0 bases and J 6 bases; bases outside gene matches: 6. Germline V CDR1 and CDR2: MNHEY, SVGAGI. This CDR3 reads CASSYSRTGGKDTQYF. As DNA, the CDR3 is TGTGCCAGCAGTTACTCAAGGACAGGGGGGAAGGATACGCAGTATTTT.

The chain has TRBV6-5 and TRBJ2-7; TRBD1 aligns across 7 bases. The CDR3 is 15 residues long. Germline V CDR1 and CDR2: MNHEY, SVGAGI. The trim removed 6 bases at V and 2 bases at J, leaving 10 bases unmatched. The CDR3 region has the DNA TGTGCCAGCAGCAGAGAAATGCAGGGGGCCTACGAGCAGTACTTC. It encodes CASSREMQGAYEQYF.

This rearrangement joins TRBV5-1 to TRBJ2-3, with 9 positions matching TRBD1. Per germline, CDR1 SGHRS and CDR2 YFSETQ. There are 14 residues in the CDR3. V was pared by 3 bases and J by 5 bases, with 4 bases of the junction left unmatched. CDR3 amino acids: CASSSQGAQDTQYF. The DNA for the CDR3 is TGCGCCAGCAGCTCACAGGGGGCGCAAGATACGCAGTATTTT.

In this sample, this clone turned up a few times. The chain joins TRBV7-9 to TRBJ2-7; 7 positions agree with TRBD2. The CDR3 extends over 16 amino acids. Germline V CDR1 and CDR2: SEHNR, FQNEAQ (reference sequence). The ends lost 5 bases at V and 0 bases at J; junction bases unmatched: 10. In nucleotides, the CDR3 is TGTGCCAGCAGCCTGGGAGGGACTGTATACTCCTACGAGCAGTACTTC. It encodes CASSLGGTVYSYEQYF. The variable domain in full, with the rest retrieved from reference TRBV7-9 and TRBJ2-7, is DTGVSQNPRHKITKRGQNVTFRCDPISEHNRLYWYRQTLGQGPEFLTYFQNEAQLEKSRLLSDRFSAERPKGSFSTLEIQRTEQGDSAMYLCASSLGGTVYSYEQYFGPGTRLTVT.

The chain couples TRBV5-1 to TRBJ2-3, with a possible D match to TRBD1 (6 bases). This CDR3 comprises 18 residues. Deletions cut 0 bases from V and 3 bases from J, with 20 bases between. Germline loops: CDR1 SGHRS, CDR2 YFSETQ. The CDR3 region is CASSLGHRKGVGTDTQYF. In DNA, the CDR3 is TGCGCCAGCAGCTTGGGACACCGGAAGGGGGTGGGTACAGATACGCAGTATTTT.

This clone was detected once. The chain uses TRBV18 and TRBJ2-1; perhaps TRBD1 as D (5 bases). Per the germline V gene, CDR1 is KGHSH and CDR2 is LQKENI. V was shortened by 3 bases and J by 10 bases, with 16 bases between the two germline ends. The CDR3 sequence is 14 residues long. The chain's CDR3 is CASSPSRSGQEQFF. The CDR3 nucleotides are TGTGCCAGCTCACCCTCCCGTTCAGGACAAGAGCAGTTCTTC.

This clone was detected a few times. The chain combines TRBV7-3 with TRBJ2-5, with a possible D match to TRBD1 (5 bases). CDR3 length: 13 residues. Germline V CDR1 and CDR2: SGHTA, FQGTGA. V was trimmed by 1 base and J by 5 bases, leaving 8 bases between them. CDR3 nucleotide sequence: TGTGCCAGCAGCTTAAGCCCAGGGGAGACCCAGTACTTC. Its translation is CASSLSPGETQYF.

This clone was seen a single time. V and J are TRBV7-2 and TRBJ2-5; 10 bases align to TRBD2. Germline assignment: CDR1 SGHTA and CDR2 FQGNSA. The CDR3 is made up of 16 amino acids. J was trimmed by 6 bases and V by 5 bases; bases with no gene match: 12. CDR3 in DNA: TGTGCCAGCAGCCCCGTAGGAGCGGGAGGGAGGAAGACCCAGTACTTC. Translated, it gives CASSPVGAGGRKTQYF. The full variable domain, with the rest looked up from reference TRBV7-2 and TRBJ2-5, is GAGVSQSPSNKVTEKGKDVELRCDPISGHTALYWYRQSLGQGLEFLIYFQGNSAPDKSGLPSDRFSAERTGGSVSTLTIQRTQQEDSAVYLCASSPVGAGGRKTQYFGPGTRLLVL.

The chain links TRBV30 to TRBJ1-5; 8 bases are a match to TRBD1. CDR1 is GTSNPN and CDR2 is SVGIG in the germline V gene (reference sequence). This CDR3 region has 13 residues. V was clipped by 0 bases and J by 6 bases; unmatched bases: 1. The CDR3 DNA reads as TGTGCCTGGAGTGTAGGGACAGGTCAGCCCCAGCATTTT. Translating gives CAWSVGTGQPQHF.

The chain carries TRBV29-1 and TRBJ2-7, with TRBD2 matching over 7 bases. V was clipped by 4 bases and J by 6 bases; unmatched bases: 9. Looked up from germline, CDR1 is SQVTM and CDR2 is ANQGSEA. CDR3 length: 13 amino acids. The CDR3 sequence: CSVGGGTKAEQYF. The CDR3 DNA reads as TGCAGCGTTGGCGGGGGAACGAAAGCCGAGCAGTACTTC.